This entry lists 11 T cell receptor beta chains sequenced from one sample in a study of siplizumab effects on memory and regulatory T cells. Sequenced by immunoSEQ multiplex PCR; TCRdb stores in-frame clones only, minus some. The repertoire consists of some 110,000 clones, with about 92% occurring once and the leading ten covering about 0.34%. The sequencing sample was made of CD4+ T cells sorted from blood. The receptors derive from a human donor in good health.

The sample holds one count of this clone. The chain is built from TRBV7-2 and TRBJ1-5; D perhaps matches TRBD1 (5 bases). Germline CDR1 reads SGHTA; CDR2 reads FQGNSA. This CDR3 comprises 14 residues. V dropped 5 bases and J dropped 4 bases, with 12 bases sitting between them. CDR3 bases: TGTGCCAGCAGCCCGGGACTAGGAAATCAGCCCCAGCATTTT. This encodes CASSPGLGNQPQHF. Full variable domain (remainder filled in from reference TRBV7-2 and TRBJ1-5): GAGVSQSPSNKVTEKGKDVELRCDPISGHTALYWYRQSLGQGLEFLIYFQGNSAPDKSGLPSDRFSAERTGGSVSTLTIQRTQQEDSAVYLCASSPGLGNQPQHFGDGTRLSIL.

V and J are TRBV4-1 and TRBJ2-7; D gene uncertain. The CDR3 covers 15 residues. Per germline, CDR1 MGHRA and CDR2 YSYEKL. V lost 0 bases and J 0 bases, leaving 9 bases between the germline ends. This chain's CDR3 is CASSQEESASYEQYF. As DNA, the CDR3 is TGCGCCAGCAGCCAAGAAGAAAGCGCCTCCTACGAGCAGTACTTC.

The chain employs TRBV7-2 and TRBJ2-1, with 10 positions matching TRBD2. V was clipped by 5 bases and J by 7 bases; unmatched bases: 11. Per germline, CDR1 SGHTA and CDR2 FQGNSA. This CDR3 spans 16 amino acids. The DNA of the CDR3 is TGTGCCAGCAGCCTGTTAACTAGCGGGATAGGGAATGAGCAGTTCTTC. Translating it yields CASSLLTSGIGNEQFF. Variable domain in full (rest from reference TRBV7-2 and TRBJ2-1): GAGVSQSPSNKVTEKGKDVELRCDPISGHTALYWYRQSLGQGLEFLIYFQGNSAPDKSGLPSDRFSAERTGGSVSTLTIQRTQQEDSAVYLCASSLLTSGIGNEQFFGPGTRLTVL.

This clone was observed once. This chain links TRBV30 with TRBJ2-1; D gene unclear. V was pared by 0 bases and J by 9 bases, with 12 bases between. CDR3 length: 13 amino acids. Germline V gene data show CDR1 as GTSNPN and CDR2 as SVGIG (reference sequence). For the CDR3, the DNA is TGTGCCTGGAGTGTATTGGCCATCGGTGAGCAGTTCTTC. This encodes CAWSVLAIGEQFF.

The gene calls are TRBV5-1 and TRBJ1-1, with D tentatively TRBD1 (6 bases). The germline gives CDR1 SGHRS, CDR2 YFSETQ. Trimming took 0 bases from V and 0 from J, leaving 12 bases between them. This CDR3 region has 16 residues. The CDR3 sequence: CASSLDGPGVNTEAFF. DNA of the CDR3: TGCGCCAGCAGCTTGGATGGTCCAGGGGTGAACACTGAAGCTTTCTTT.

The chain couples TRBV19 to TRBJ2-3; D is unresolved. Trimming pared 5 bases from V and 2 bases from J, leaving 2 bases between. This CDR3 is 11 amino acids long. Germline lookup yields CDR1 LNHDA and CDR2 SQIVND (reference sequence). This chain's CDR3 is CASSHTDTQYF. The CDR3 region has the DNA TGTGCCAGTAGTCACACAGATACGCAGTATTTT.

V and J are TRBV29-1 and TRBJ2-5; 8 positions match TRBD1. Germline V gene sequence: CDR1 SQVTM, CDR2 ANQGSEA. This CDR3 is 14 amino acids long. The V and J ends lost 5 bases and 4 bases, in that order; junction bases with no gene match: 9. The CDR3 DNA is TGCAGCGTTACTCCAGGGGGCTCAGGAGAGACCCAGTACTTC. It is translated as CSVTPGGSGETQYF.

This sequence joins TRBV28 and TRBJ2-7, with D perhaps matching TRBD1 (6 bases). This CDR3 is built from 13 residues. Germline V CDR1 and CDR2: MDHEN, SYDVKM. Deletions cut 8 bases from V and 2 bases from J, with 13 bases between. The CDR3 spells CASRDTRPYEQYF. The CDR3 nucleotides read TGTGCCAGCCGGGACACCCGGCCCTACGAGCAGTACTTC.

Worth noting for this clone: Other DNA sequences in the same sample also yield this CDR3. V usage is TRBV30 and J usage is TRBJ1-6; possibly TRBD1 for D (5 bases). The CDR3 runs 13 residues. Between the trimmed V and J ends, which lost 1 base and 5 bases, there was a span of 6 bases. Germline loops: CDR1 GTSNPN, CDR2 SVGIG (reference sequence). CDR3: CAWSETDNSPLHF. CDR3 bases: TGTGCCTGGAGTGAGACAGATAATTCACCCCTCCACTTT.

The chain recombines TRBV11-2 with TRBJ2-7; a weak D match, TRBD1 (5 bases). V lost 5 bases and J 3 bases, leaving 14 bases between the germline ends. The CDR3 loop spans 14 amino acids. Germline V gene data show CDR1 as SGHAT and CDR2 as FQNNGV. The CDR3 is CASSPRQGSYEQYF. In DNA, the CDR3 is TGTGCCAGCAGCCCAAGGCAGGGCAGCTACGAGCAGTACTTC.

The rearrangement links TRBV21-1 to TRBJ1-6. TRBV21-1 is reported as a pseudogene. There are 18 residues in the CDR3. As DNA, the CDR3 is TGTGCCAGCAGCAAAGATCTGCACAAAATCGCGATCCATTCACCCCTCCACTTT. Translated: CASSKDLHKIAIHSPLHF.